This T cell receptor beta chain is drawn from a study of PD-1 blockade in classical Hodgkin lymphoma. For the study at large: Every 2 weeks, patients had 3 mg/kg nivolumab intravenously.

In germline, CDR1 is MNHNS, CDR2 SASEGT. This CDR3 has 14 amino acids. The trim removed 5 bases at V and 8 bases at J, leaving 11 bases unmatched. Sequencing was performed with immunoSEQ multiplex PCR; in TCRdb, only in-frame clones are kept and a portion is missing. The sample records roughly 26,000 clones, 85% to 90% being singletons. Relapse after autologous stem cell transplantation occurred in every patient, and brentuximab vedotin exposure varied. Complete response, partial response or progressive disease were the best responses. This clone has just one count. This receptor was taken from a human donor with classical Hodgkin lymphoma. The rearrangement uses TRBV6-1 and TRBJ1-1; TRBD1 agrees at 7 bases. Material: peripheral blood mononuclear cells (PBMCs), obtained at baseline. The CDR3 sequence is CASSHPGTEKEAFF. The CDR3 DNA follows: TGTGCCAGCAGTCACCCCGGGACAGAAAAAGAAGCTTTCTTT.